This T cell receptor beta chain came from a study of beta chain features in type 1 diabetes. About the research overall: What patients shared with healthy donors was a similar profile of age, gender and cell yields.

Each donor gave one heparinised blood draw averaging roughly 120 mL. Purities over 98% were achieved in all sorted populations. Every isolated RNA sample was fully reverse transcribed, so sequencing captured expressed TCRB transcripts. This table comes from immunoSEQ multiplex PCR, and its TCRdb copy is limited to in-frame clones, with some not included. This table holds hundreds of thousands of clones, roughly an eighth found once. With regard to this clone: Its antigen is not identified.

Whole-study results and caveats: Patients' naive, central memory and regulatory TCRB repertoires appeared more alike than those of healthy donors. When Type 1 diabetes patients were examined, their TCRB CDR3s proved moderately but significantly shorter in all four CD4+ subsets.

Germline V gives CDR1 MNHEY, CDR2 SVGAGI. V lost 4 bases, J lost 2 bases, and 6 bases stayed unmatched. This CDR3 contains 15 residues. Input material: naive CD4+ T cells from blood. The receptor comes from a man aged 18 to 29 with type 1 diabetes. This chain uses TRBV6-5 with TRBJ2-3; 7 bases align to TRBD2. The CDR3 spells CASSSQAGNTDTQYF. The CDR3 bases are TGTGCCAGCAGTTCCCAAGCGGGGAACACAGATACGCAGTATTTT.